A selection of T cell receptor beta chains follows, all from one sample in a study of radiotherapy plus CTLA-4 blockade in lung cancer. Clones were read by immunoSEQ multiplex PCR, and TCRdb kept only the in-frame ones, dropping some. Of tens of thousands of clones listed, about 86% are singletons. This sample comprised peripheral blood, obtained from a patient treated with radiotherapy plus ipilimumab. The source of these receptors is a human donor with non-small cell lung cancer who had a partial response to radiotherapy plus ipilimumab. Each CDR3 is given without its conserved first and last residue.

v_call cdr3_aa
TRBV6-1 AVGLASNEQF
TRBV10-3 AISTGGHNYGYT
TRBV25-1 ASSEGRALAF
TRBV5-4 ASSPDRGYGNEQF
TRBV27 ASSPGLAGETQY
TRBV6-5 ASSYGSGRNEQF
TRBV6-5 ASSYSGRGYNQPQH
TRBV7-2 ASRKRGEGTQY
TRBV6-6 ASSAAVYTEAF
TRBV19 ASSRRDRLEAF
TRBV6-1 ASSAYSGAAYNEQF
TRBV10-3 ATSRGLGTNEKLF
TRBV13 ASSPQTSGRVYEQY
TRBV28 ASSQDRGYAYT
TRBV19 ASTLTGGVRGNSPLH
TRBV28 ASSSHGGQSGKLF
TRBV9 ASTQTSDNEQF